The entry that follows covers one TCR beta chain sequence. This clone was found a few times. Its specific antigen is unknown. Read coverage stops 3 residues before the CDR3 terminus; the germline J gene supplies the remainder. Trimming removed 6 bases from V and 3 bases from J; the gene matches leave 4 bases unexplained. For CDR1 and CDR2, the germline V gene (reference sequence) lists LNHDA and SQIVND. From its cysteine to its phenylalanine, the CDR3 spans 14 amino acids. Of the CDR3's DNA, 33 bases were read; they are in frame from base 1. These data come from a study of T cell clonality in common variable immunodeficiency (dated by TCRdb to about 2015). Summary of the overall study and its limitations: TCRbeta clonality was higher in CVID subjects than in healthy controls (t-test p = 0.018), and the increase was most characteristic of about a third of subjects. Correlations of repertoire features with clinical complications were constrained by heterogeneity among patients within the CVID cohort. Despite equal DNA input, controls averaged about 79,000 unique sequences per sample versus around 30,000 in CVID samples. The authors noted that sequencing repertoires of T cell subpopulations would be needed to clarify what caused the increased clonality in CVID. CVID subjects shared fewer TCRbeta clones with each other than healthy controls did (p < 0.0001). Fewer deletions and N-nucleotide insertions were reportedly observed in CVID TCRbeta sequences, and highly modified clones with 13 or more V deletions were reportedly absent from CVID TCRbeta sequences.

For sequencing input, CVID and control samples contributed equivalent amounts of genomic DNA. For every sample, a 60 bp segment covering the rearranged TCRbeta CDR3 region was amplified and then sequenced. The immunoSEQ assay, a bias-corrected multiplex PCR combined with high-throughput sequencing, was used to amplify TCRbeta. The original pipeline was this. Every unique nucleotide sequence counted as a clone and was annotated with V, D and J genes, copy number and frequency. Sequences were labeled productive if in frame, and non-productive if out of frame or containing stop codons. Clonality was calculated from Shannon's entropy as previously described. The predicted amino acid sequences of productive clones were used to derive the mean CDR3 Kyte-Doolittle hydropathy. Scaled V gene usage was hierarchically clustered using Manhattan distance and complete linkage with the R hclust function. To assess clone sharing by CDR3 amino acid sequence, 12 repertoires per group were resampled over 100 rounds. The repertoires were screened for around 70 published EBV-specific TCRbeta sequences and approximately 230 published CMV-specific TCRbeta sequences. After two CVID samples that produced fewer than 10,000 sequences were dropped from the analysis, a few dozen CVID repertoires remained. Entries here come from immuneACCESS through TCRdb and include only in-frame sequences with V and J called. Some clones fail to appear in such tables; in the studies checked, an unresolved V gene covers under half of the shortfall, and the cause of the remainder is unknown. The DNA gave D and trimming, while V, J and clone size come from that table. This sample was tabulated with about 20,000 clones, among which there are no singletons. The leading ten clones occupy approximately 2.6% of the sample.

Standard criteria were used to diagnose CVID, namely serum IgG, IgA and/or IgM reduced below the normal range together with specific antibody deficiency. The CVID group comprised 40 to 50 subjects, 15 female and some 30 male, aged about 9 to 65 years with a mean age of roughly 36. Both CVID patients and healthy controls were predominantly of Caucasian heritage. All CVID subjects had received replacement immunoglobulin therapy for at least one year at the time of study participation. No CVID subject was ill or taking immunomodulatory or immunosuppressive medication when blood was collected. Heparinized peripheral whole blood samples of about 5 to 8.5 ml were collected from each donor. Genomic DNA from adults with common variable immune deficiency (CVID) and from healthy adult controls was used for sequencing of TCRbeta CDR3 repertoires. To isolate peripheral blood mononuclear cells, diluted blood was subjected to density centrifugation over Hypaque 1077 or Ficoll-Paque. Genomic DNA was obtained from unsorted mononuclear cells through either Qiagen column purification or a centrifugation-based method.

The sequence came from a human donor with common variable immunodeficiency. The V gene is TRBV19 and the J gene is TRBJ2-2; TRBD1 aligns with 7 central bases. Source material: peripheral blood mononuclear cells. The CDR3 corresponds to CASRRQGDTGELFF. The sequenced CDR3 bases are TGTGCCAGTAGAAGACAGGGAGACACCGGGGAG.